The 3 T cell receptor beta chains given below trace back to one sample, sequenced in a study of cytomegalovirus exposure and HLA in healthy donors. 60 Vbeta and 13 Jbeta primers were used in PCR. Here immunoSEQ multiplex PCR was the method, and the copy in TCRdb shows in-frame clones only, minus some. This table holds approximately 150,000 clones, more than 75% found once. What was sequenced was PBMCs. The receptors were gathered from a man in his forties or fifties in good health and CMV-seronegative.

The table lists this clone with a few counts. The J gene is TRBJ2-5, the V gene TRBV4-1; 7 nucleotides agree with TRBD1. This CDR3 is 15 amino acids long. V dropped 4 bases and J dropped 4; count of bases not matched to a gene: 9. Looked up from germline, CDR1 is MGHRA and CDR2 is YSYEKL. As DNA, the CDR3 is TGCGCCAGCAGCCCCCAGGGGACAGCATCAGAGACCCAGTACTTC. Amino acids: CASSPQGTASETQYF.

The CDR3 region has the DNA TGTGCCAGCAGTTCACTTCTAGCGGGGGGTAGTCCCGGGGAGCTGTTTTTT. Amino acids: CASSSLLAGGSPGELFF. V and J are TRBV28 and TRBJ2-2, with 11 nucleotides matching TRBD2. The trim removed 4 bases at V and 6 bases at J, leaving 10 bases unmatched. The CDR3 is 17 residues long. CDR1 is MDHEN and CDR2 is SYDVKM in the germline V gene. Based on the CDR3 plus reference TRBV28 and TRBJ2-2, the full variable domain is DVKVTQSSRYLVKRTGEKVFLECVQDMDHENMFWYRQDPGLGLRLIYFSYDVKMKEKGDIPEGYSVSREKKERFSLILESASTNQTSMYLCASSSLLAGGSPGELFFGEGSRLTVL.

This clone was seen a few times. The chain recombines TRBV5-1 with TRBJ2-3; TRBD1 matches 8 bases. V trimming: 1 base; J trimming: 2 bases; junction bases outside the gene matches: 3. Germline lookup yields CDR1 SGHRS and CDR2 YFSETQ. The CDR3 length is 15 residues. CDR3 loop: CASSLWTGPTDTQYF. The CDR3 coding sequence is TGCGCCAGCAGCTTGTGGACAGGGCCCACAGATACGCAGTATTTT. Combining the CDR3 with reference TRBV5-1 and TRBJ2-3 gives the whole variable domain KAGVTQTPRYLIKTRGQQVTLSCSPISGHRSVSWYQQTPGQGLQFLFEYFSETQRNKGNFPGRFSGRQFSNSRSEMNVSTLELGDSALYLCASSLWTGPTDTQYFGPGTRLTVL.